Below are 9 T cell receptor beta chains sequenced from a single sample in a study of cytomegalovirus exposure and HLA in healthy donors. Produced via immunoSEQ multiplex PCR; TCRdb's table is partial and in-frame only. The sample has a few hundred thousand clones, 88% seen once. The sequencing sample was made of PBMCs. Source of these receptors: a woman between 18 and 30 years old in good health and CMV-seronegative.

The V and J genes are TRBV6-6 and TRBJ2-7; D gene ambiguous. Germline CDR1 MNHNY, CDR2 SVGAGI (reference sequence). This CDR3 spans 12 amino acids. Between the trimmed V and J ends, which lost 6 bases and 2 bases, there was a span of 8 bases. CDR3 in amino acids: CASRITAYEQYF. The CDR3 region has the DNA TGTGCCAGCAGAATAACAGCCTACGAGCAGTACTTC.

The chain joins TRBV5-6 to TRBJ1-1, with D perhaps matching TRBD1 (6 bases). The CDR3 is made up of 11 amino acids. Looked up from germline, CDR1 is SGHDT and CDR2 is YYEEEE. Trimming stripped 4 bases from V and 5 bases from J, with 6 bases between. The DNA for the CDR3 is TGTGCCAGCAGCCAGGGGACTGAAGCTTTCTTT. It encodes CASSQGTEAFF.

The rearrangement joins TRBV7-6 to TRBJ2-7; D may be TRBD1 (5 bases). CDR1 and CDR2 from the germline V gene are SGHVS and FNYEAQ. The CDR3 totals 13 residues. Deletions cut 4 bases from V and 9 bases from J, with 16 bases between. The CDR3 nucleotides read TGTGCCAGCAGCTCCGGGCAGGGCCCACGGCAGTACTTC. It translates to CASSSGQGPRQYF.

This clone occurred once. This chain joins TRBV28 and TRBJ1-2, with TRBD1 matching 8 bases. Germline CDR1 is MDHEN and CDR2 is SYDVKM. Trimming removed 5 bases from V and 2 bases from J; junction bases left unmatched: 4. This CDR3 comprises 14 residues. The CDR3 region is CASSPQGANYGYTF. CDR3 DNA: TGTGCCAGCAGTCCTCAGGGGGCCAACTATGGCTACACCTTC.

This chain connects TRBV13 to TRBJ2-3, with a possible D match to TRBD2 (6 bases). The V and J ends lost 5 bases and 6 bases respectively, with 18 bases between them. The CDR3 loop spans 15 amino acids. From germline, CDR1 is PRHDT and CDR2 FYEKMQ (reference sequence). The CDR3 reads CASSTRTTRGDTQYF. CDR3 DNA: TGTGCCAGCAGCACCCGGACGACTCGGGGGGATACGCAGTATTTT.

This rearrangement joins TRBV28 to TRBJ2-3; D unclear. The CDR3 loop spans 15 amino acids. Per germline, CDR1 MDHEN and CDR2 SYDVKM. The germline V and J ends were trimmed by 6 bases and 4 bases, with 17 bases remaining between them. The CDR3 DNA follows: TGTGCCAGCAGCCCTGGGCCCTTCCCTCCAGATACGCAGTATTTT. It is translated as CASSPGPFPPDTQYF.

The chain carries TRBV9 and TRBJ2-7; possible D gene TRBD2, 5 bases. Trimming shortened V by 0 bases and J by 5 bases, and 21 bases separated the two germline ends. Germline CDR1 and CDR2: SGDLS and YYNGEE. The CDR3 runs to 17 residues. CDR3 protein: CASSVGEGTPHGHEQYF. In nucleotides, the CDR3 is TGTGCCAGCAGCGTAGGTGAGGGAACCCCCCACGGACACGAGCAGTACTTC.

The chain is built from TRBV27 and TRBJ2-1, with TRBD1 as a possible D gene (6 bases). The CDR3 has 12 residues. Germline V gives CDR1 MNHEY, CDR2 SMNVEV (reference sequence). Between the trimmed V and J ends, which lost 6 bases and 11 bases, there was a span of 14 bases. CDR3: CASRTTGPKQFF. The DNA for the CDR3 is TGTGCCAGCAGGACGACAGGCCCTAAGCAGTTCTTC.

The CDR3 sequence is CATSSGDTQYF. The CDR3 DNA sequence: TGTGCCACCTCGTCCGGGGATACGCAGTATTTT. The chain is built from TRBV6-5 and TRBJ2-3, with D unresolved. The germline V and J ends were trimmed by 10 bases and 6 bases, with 11 bases remaining between them. CDR3 size: 11 residues. CDR1 and CDR2 from the germline V gene are MNHEY and SVGAGI.